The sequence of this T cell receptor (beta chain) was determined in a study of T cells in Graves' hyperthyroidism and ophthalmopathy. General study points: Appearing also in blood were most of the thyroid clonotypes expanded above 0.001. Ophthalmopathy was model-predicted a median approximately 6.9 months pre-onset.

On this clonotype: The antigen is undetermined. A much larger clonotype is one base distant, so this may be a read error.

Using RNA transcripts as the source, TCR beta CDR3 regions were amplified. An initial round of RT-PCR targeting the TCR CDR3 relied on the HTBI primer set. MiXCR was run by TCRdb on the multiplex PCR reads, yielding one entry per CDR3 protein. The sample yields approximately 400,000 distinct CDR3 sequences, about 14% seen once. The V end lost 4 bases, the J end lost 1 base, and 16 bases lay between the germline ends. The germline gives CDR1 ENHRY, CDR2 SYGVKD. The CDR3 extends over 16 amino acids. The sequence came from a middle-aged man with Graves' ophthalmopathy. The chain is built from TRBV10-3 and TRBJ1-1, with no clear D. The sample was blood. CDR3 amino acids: CAISVRSLMPNTEAFF. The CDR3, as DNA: TGTGCCATCAGTGTCAGGAGTCTAATGCCGAACACTGAAGCTTTCTTT.